These 10 T cell receptor beta chains originate from one sample sequenced in a study of beta chain features in type 1 diabetes. Whole-study findings and limits: All four CD4+ subsets from Type 1 diabetes patients carried moderately but significantly shorter TCRB CDR3s.

The sequenced template was cDNA made from the entire isolated RNA. Clones were sequenced by immunoSEQ multiplex PCR, and TCRdb holds only the in-frame ones, with some missing. Among about 160,000 clones listed, around 63% were seen once. No antigen has been identified for these receptors. The sample consisted of naive CD4+ T cells from blood. These receptors came from a man aged 25 to 40 with type 1 diabetes.

The J gene is TRBJ2-1, the V gene TRBV5-6; D call uncertain. The germline V gene has CDR1 SGHDT and CDR2 YYEEEE. CDR3 length: 12 residues. V shed 2 bases and J shed 3 bases, with 3 bases lying between them. CDR3 loop: CASSFDYNEQFF. The DNA of the CDR3 is TGTGCCAGCAGCTTCGACTACAATGAGCAGTTCTTC.

This clone came up a few times. This rearrangement joins TRBV4-1 to TRBJ2-7, with a tentative D call TRBD1 (6 bases). The ends were cut back, 0 bases at V and 6 bases at J, with 15 bases in the middle. CDR3 length: 15 residues. Per the germline V gene, CDR1 is MGHRA and CDR2 is YSYEKL. DNA for the CDR3: TGCGCCAGCAGCCAAGAAGGACTCGAAGGGGGCGAGCAGTACTTC. Encoded protein: CASSQEGLEGGEQYF.

The table lists this clone with a few counts. The chain carries TRBV30 and TRBJ2-7; weak D call: TRBD2 (5 bases). CDR3 length: 16 residues. From germline, CDR1 is GTSNPN and CDR2 SVGIG (reference sequence). With 2 bases removed from V and 1 base from J, the gap between germline ends came to 18 bases. The CDR3 protein is CAWSLSVFGGSYEQYF. The DNA for the CDR3 is TGTGCCTGGAGTTTAAGCGTGTTCGGAGGTTCCTACGAGCAGTACTTC.

The chain has TRBV4-3 and TRBJ2-4, with no clear D. CDR1 LGHNA and CDR2 YSLEER come from the germline V gene. The CDR3 consists of 15 residues. The V and J ends lost 1 base and 5 bases respectively, with 12 bases between them. CDR3 DNA: TGCGCCAGCAGCCAAGGACGGAGAGATGAAAACATTCAGTACTTC. This encodes CASSQGRRDENIQYF.

The V and J genes are TRBV27 and TRBJ1-2; no clear D. The CDR3 runs 15 residues. Germline loops: CDR1 MNHEY, CDR2 SMNVEV (reference sequence). V lost 6 bases, J lost 1 base, and 15 bases lay in between. The CDR3 is CASRLTARLNYGYTF. The CDR3, as DNA: TGTGCCAGCAGACTTACAGCCCGACTTAACTATGGCTACACCTTC.

The V gene is TRBV29-1, the J gene TRBJ2-5; D remains ambiguous. Germline loops: CDR1 SQVTM, CDR2 ANQGSEA. V lost 7 bases and J lost 5, with 17 bases in between. This CDR3 has 13 amino acids. CDR3 amino acids: CSARRHAAETQYF. The CDR3 nucleotides are TGCAGCGCCCGGCGACACGCGGCGGAGACCCAGTACTTC.

This clone was counted a single time. The gene calls are TRBV6-5 and TRBJ2-5; 7 bases align to TRBD1. The ends lost 4 bases at V and 2 bases at J; junction bases unmatched: 4. Germline V gene sequence: CDR1 MNHEY, CDR2 SVGAGI. This CDR3 has 14 residues. CDR3 in DNA: TGTGCCAGCAGTTGGGACAGAAGTCAAGAGACCCAGTACTTC. Translated: CASSWDRSQETQYF.

The rearrangement links TRBV29-1 to TRBJ1-4, with unresolved D. This CDR3 comprises 12 residues. CDR1 SQVTM and CDR2 ANQGSEA come from the germline V gene. Trimming stripped 4 bases from V and 5 bases from J, with 8 bases between. The CDR3 loop reads CSVADRNEKLFF. The CDR3 DNA reads as TGCAGCGTTGCAGATAGAAATGAAAAACTGTTTTTT.

This clone was observed a few times. The chain is built from TRBV5-1 and TRBJ1-1, with 8 bases matching TRBD1. The CDR3 runs 13 residues. Per the germline V gene, CDR1 is SGHRS and CDR2 is YFSETQ. The ends lost 4 bases at V and 4 bases at J; junction bases unmatched: 3. The CDR3 nucleotides read TGCGCCAGCAGCCGGACAGGGAGCACTGAAGCTTTCTTT. Translation gives CASSRTGSTEAFF.

This clone was detected only a few times. Within the sample, other DNA sequences also encode this same CDR3. The J gene is TRBJ2-6, the V gene TRBV30, with D unresolved. This CDR3 is built from 12 residues. Germline lookup yields CDR1 GTSNPN and CDR2 SVGIG (reference sequence). CDR3 amino acids: CAWDSGANVLTF. The CDR3, as DNA: TGTGCTTGGGACTCTGGGGCCAACGTCCTGACTTTC.